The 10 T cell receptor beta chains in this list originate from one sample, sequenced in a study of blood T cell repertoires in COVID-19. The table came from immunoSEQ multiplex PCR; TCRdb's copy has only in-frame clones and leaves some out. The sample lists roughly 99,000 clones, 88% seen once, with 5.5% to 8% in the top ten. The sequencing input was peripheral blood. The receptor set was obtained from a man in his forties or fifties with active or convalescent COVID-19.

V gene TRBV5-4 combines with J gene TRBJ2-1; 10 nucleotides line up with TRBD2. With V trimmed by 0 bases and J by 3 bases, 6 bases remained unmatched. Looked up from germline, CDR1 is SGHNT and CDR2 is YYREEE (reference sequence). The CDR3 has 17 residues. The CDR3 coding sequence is TGTGCCAGCAGCTTGGGGAGCGGGAGGGCCTTCTACAATGAGCAGTTCTTC. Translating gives CASSLGSGRAFYNEQFF.

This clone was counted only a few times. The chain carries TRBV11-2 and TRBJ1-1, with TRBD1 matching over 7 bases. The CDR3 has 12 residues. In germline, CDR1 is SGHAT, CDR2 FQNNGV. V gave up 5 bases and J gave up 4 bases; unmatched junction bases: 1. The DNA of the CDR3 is TGTGCCAGCAGCAGGGACAGCACTGAAGCTTTCTTT. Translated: CASSRDSTEAFF.

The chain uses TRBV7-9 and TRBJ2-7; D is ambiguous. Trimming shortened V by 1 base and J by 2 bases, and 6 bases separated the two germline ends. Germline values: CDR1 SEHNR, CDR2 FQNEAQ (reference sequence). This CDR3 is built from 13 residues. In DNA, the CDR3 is TGTGCCAGCAGCTTAGGCAGTCCCTACGAGCAGTACTTC. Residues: CASSLGSPYEQYF.

CDR3 region: CASSRGEDQPQHF. The CDR3 nucleotides are TGTGCCAGCAGTCGGGGTGAAGATCAGCCCCAGCATTTT. This chain links TRBV28 with TRBJ1-5; D gene uncertain. CDR3 length: 13 residues. Germline V gives CDR1 MDHEN, CDR2 SYDVKM. V was cut by 5 bases and J by 5 bases, with 10 bases left in between.

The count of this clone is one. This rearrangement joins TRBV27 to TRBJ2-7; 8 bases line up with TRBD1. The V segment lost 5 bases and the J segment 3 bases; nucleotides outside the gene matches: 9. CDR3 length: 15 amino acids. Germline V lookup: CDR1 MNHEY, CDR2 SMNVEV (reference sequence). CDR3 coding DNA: TGTGCCAGCAGTACGGACAGGGAACTAGTCTACGAGCAGTACTTC. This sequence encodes CASSTDRELVYEQYF.

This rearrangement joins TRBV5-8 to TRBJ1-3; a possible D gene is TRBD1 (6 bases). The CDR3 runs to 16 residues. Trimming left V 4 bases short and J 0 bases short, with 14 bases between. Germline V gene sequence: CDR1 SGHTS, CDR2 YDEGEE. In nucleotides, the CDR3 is TGTGCCAGCAGCAGAAGACAGGAGCTCTCTGGAAACACCATATATTTT. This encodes CASSRRQELSGNTIYF.

For the CDR3, the DNA is TGTGCCTGGAGGTCGCCGACAGGGGACCGCGAGCAGTACTTC. Residues: CAWRSPTGDREQYF. The chain couples TRBV30 to TRBJ2-7; 8 nucleotides line up with TRBD1. V shed 3 bases, J shed 6 bases, and the junction held 10 bases outside the gene matches. The CDR3 is made up of 14 amino acids. Germline values: CDR1 GTSNPN, CDR2 SVGIG (reference sequence).

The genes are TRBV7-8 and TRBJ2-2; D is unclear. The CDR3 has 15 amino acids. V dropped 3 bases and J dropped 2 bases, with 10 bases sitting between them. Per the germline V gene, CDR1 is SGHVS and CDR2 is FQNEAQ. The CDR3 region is CASSLVSVNTGELFF. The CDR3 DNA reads TGTGCCAGCAGCTTGGTGTCGGTAAACACCGGGGAGCTGTTTTTT. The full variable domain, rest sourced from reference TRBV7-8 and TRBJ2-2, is GAGVSQSPRYKVAKRGQDVALRCDPISGHVSLFWYQQALGQGPEFLTYFQNEAQLDKSGLPSDRFFAERPEGSVSTLKIQRTQQEDSAVYLCASSLVSVNTGELFFGEGSRLTVL.

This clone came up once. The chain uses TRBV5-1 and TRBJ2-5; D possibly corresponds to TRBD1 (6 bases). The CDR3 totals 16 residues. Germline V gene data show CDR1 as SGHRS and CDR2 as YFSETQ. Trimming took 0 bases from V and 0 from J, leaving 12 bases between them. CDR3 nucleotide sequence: TGCGCCAGCAGCTTGGCCGCAGACAGGTACCAAGAGACCCAGTACTTC. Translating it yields CASSLAADRYQETQYF.

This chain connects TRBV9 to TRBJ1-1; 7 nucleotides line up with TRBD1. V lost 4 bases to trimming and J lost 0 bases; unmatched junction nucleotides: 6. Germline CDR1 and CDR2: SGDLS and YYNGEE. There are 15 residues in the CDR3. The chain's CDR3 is CASSPGGQMNTEAFF. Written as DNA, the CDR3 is TGTGCCAGCAGCCCCGGGGGACAGATGAACACTGAAGCTTTCTTT.